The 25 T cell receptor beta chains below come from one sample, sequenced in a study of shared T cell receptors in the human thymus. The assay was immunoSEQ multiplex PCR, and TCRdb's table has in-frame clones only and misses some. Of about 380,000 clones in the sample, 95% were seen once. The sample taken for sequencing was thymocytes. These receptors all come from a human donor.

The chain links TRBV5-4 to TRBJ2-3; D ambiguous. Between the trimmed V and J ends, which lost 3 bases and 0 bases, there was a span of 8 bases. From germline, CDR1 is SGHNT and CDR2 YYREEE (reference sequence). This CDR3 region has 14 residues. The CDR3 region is CASSWSSSTDTQYF. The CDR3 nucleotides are TGTGCCAGCAGCTGGTCCTCTAGCACAGATACGCAGTATTTT. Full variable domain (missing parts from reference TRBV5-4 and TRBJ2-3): ETGVTQSPTHLIKTRGQQVTLRCSSQSGHNTVSWYQQALGQGPQFIFQYYREEENGRGNFPPRFSGLQFPNYSSELNVNALELDDSALYLCASSWSSSTDTQYFGPGTRLTVL.

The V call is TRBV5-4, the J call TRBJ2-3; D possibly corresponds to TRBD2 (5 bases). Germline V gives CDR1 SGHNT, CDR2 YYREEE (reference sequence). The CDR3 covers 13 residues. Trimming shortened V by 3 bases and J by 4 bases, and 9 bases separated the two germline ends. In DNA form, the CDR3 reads TGTGCCAGCAGCTCGGCTAGCCCAGATACGCAGTATTTT. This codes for CASSSASPDTQYF.

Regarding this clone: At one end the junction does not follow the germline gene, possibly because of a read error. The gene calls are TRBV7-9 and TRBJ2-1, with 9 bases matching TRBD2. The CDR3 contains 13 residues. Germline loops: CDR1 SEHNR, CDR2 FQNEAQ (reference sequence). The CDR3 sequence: CSAGGPGYNEQFF. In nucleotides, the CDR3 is TGCTCGGCGGGAGGGCCGGGCTACAATGAGCAGTTCTTC. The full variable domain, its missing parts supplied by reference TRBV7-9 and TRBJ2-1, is DTGVSQNPRHKITKRGQNVTFRCDPISEHNRLYWYRQTLGQGPEFLTYFQNEAQLEKSRLLSDRFSAERPKGSFSTLEIQRTEQGDSAMYLCSAGGPGYNEQFFGPGTRLTVL.

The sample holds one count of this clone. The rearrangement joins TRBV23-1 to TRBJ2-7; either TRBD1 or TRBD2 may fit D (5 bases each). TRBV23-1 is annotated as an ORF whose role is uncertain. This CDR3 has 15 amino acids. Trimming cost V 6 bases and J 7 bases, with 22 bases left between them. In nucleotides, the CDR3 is TGCGCCAGCAGACACTACATCGGGGACCTGGGGGAGCAGTACTTC. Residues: CASRHYIGDLGEQYF.

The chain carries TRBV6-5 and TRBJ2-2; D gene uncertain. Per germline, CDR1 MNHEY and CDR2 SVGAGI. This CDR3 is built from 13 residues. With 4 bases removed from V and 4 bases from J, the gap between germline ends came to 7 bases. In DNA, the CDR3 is TGTGCCAGCAGTTTCCTATCCACCGGGGAGCTGTTTTTT. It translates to CASSFLSTGELFF.

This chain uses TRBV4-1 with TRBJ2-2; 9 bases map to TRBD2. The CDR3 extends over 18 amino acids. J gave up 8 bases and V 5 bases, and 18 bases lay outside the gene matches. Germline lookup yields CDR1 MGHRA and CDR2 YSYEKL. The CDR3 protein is CASSNQVGLAGRRGELFF. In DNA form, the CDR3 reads TGCGCCAGCAGCAACCAGGTCGGCCTAGCGGGACGTAGAGGGGAGCTGTTTTTT.

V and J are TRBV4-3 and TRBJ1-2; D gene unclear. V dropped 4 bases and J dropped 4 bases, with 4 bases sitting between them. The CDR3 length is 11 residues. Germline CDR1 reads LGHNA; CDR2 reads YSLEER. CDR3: CASSPGYGYTF. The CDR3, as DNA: TGCGCCAGCAGCCCCGGCTATGGCTACACCTTC.

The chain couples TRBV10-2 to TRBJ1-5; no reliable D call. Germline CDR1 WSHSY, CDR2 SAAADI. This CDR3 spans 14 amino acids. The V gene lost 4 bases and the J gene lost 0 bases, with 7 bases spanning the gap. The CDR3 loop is CASSARNSNQPQHF. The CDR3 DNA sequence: TGCGCCAGCAGTGCTAGGAATAGCAATCAGCCCCAGCATTTT.

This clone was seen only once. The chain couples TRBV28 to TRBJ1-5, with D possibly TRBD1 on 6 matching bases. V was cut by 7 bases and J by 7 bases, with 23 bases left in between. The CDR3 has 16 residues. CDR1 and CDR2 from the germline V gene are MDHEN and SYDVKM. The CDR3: CASTSPPNRARQPQHF. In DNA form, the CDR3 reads TGTGCCAGCACCTCACCCCCGAACAGGGCGAGGCAGCCCCAGCATTTT.

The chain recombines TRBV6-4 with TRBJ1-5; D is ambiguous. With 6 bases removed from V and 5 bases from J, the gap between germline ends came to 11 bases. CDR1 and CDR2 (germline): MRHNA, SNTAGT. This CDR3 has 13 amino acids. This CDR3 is CASRKQYDQPQHF. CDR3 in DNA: TGTGCCAGCAGGAAACAGTACGATCAGCCCCAGCATTTT.

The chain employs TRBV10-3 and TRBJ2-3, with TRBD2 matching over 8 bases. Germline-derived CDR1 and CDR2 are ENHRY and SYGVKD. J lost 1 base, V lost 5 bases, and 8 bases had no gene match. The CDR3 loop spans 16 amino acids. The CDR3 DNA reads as TGTGCCATCAGTTGCGGGAGGCCCGGGCGCACAGATACGCAGTATTTT. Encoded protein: CAISCGRPGRTDTQYF.

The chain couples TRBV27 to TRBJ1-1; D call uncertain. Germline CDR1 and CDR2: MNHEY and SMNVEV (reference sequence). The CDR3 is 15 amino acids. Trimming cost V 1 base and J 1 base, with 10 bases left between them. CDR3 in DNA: TGTGCCAGCAGTTTATTCCCCCGGGGGAACACTGAAGCTTTCTTT. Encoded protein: CASSLFPRGNTEAFF.

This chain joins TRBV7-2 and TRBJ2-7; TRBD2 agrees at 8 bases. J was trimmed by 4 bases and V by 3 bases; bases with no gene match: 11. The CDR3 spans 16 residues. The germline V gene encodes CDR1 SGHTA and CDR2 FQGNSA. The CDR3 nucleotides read TGTGCCAGCAGCTTTTTAGAAGCGGGAGAACGGTACGAGCAGTACTTC. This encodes CASSFLEAGERYEQYF.

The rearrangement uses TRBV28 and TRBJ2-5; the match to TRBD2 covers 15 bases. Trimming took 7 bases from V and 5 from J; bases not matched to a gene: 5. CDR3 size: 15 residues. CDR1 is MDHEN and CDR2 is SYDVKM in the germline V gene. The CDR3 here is CASTGLAGGGETQYF. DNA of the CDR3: TGTGCCAGCACCGGACTAGCGGGAGGGGGTGAGACCCAGTACTTC. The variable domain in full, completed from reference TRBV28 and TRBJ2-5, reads DVKVTQSSRYLVKRTGEKVFLECVQDMDHENMFWYRQDPGLGLRLIYFSYDVKMKEKGDIPEGYSVSREKKERFSLILESASTNQTSMYLCASTGLAGGGETQYFGPGTRLLVL.

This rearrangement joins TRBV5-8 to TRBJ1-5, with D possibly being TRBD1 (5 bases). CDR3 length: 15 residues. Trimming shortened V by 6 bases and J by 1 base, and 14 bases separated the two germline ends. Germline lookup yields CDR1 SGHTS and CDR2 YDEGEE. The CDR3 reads CASTLGEWSNQPQHF. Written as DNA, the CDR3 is TGTGCCAGCACTTTGGGGGAGTGGAGCAATCAGCCCCAGCATTTT.

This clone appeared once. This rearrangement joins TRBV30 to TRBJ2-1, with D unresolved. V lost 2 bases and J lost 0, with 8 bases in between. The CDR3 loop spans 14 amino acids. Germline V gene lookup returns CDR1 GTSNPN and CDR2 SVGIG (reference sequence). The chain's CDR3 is CAWSLESSYNEQFF. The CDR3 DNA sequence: TGTGCCTGGAGTCTGGAGAGCTCCTACAATGAGCAGTTCTTC.

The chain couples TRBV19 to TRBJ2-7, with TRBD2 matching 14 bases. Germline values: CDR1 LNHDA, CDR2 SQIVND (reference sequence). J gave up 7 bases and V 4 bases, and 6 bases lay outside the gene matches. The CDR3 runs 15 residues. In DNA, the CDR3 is TGTGCCAGTAGTACCTTGGGACTAGCGGGAGTAGAGCAGTACTTC. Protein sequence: CASSTLGLAGVEQYF.

CDR3 protein: CASSPTAMGSYEQYF. CDR3 DNA sequence: TGTGCCAGCAGCCCGACTGCCATGGGGTCCTACGAGCAGTACTTC. The chain couples TRBV6-5 to TRBJ2-7; no clear D. CDR3 length: 15 residues. The V end lost 6 bases, the J end lost 1 base, and 16 bases lay between the germline ends. Per germline, CDR1 MNHEY and CDR2 SVGAGI.

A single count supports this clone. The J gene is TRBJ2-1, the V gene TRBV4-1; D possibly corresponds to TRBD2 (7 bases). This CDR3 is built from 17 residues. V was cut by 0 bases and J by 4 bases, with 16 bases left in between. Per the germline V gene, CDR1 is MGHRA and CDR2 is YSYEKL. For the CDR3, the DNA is TGCGCCAGCAGCCAAGATTGGGAGAGGGGGGGTTACAATGAGCAGTTCTTC. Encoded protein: CASSQDWERGGYNEQFF.

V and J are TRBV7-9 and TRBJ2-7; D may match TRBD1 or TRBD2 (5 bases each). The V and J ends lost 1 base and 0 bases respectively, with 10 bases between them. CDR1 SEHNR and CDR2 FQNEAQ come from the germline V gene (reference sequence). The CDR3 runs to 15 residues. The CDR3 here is CASSLGGASSYEQYF. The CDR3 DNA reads TGTGCCAGCAGCTTAGGAGGGGCTAGCTCCTACGAGCAGTACTTC.

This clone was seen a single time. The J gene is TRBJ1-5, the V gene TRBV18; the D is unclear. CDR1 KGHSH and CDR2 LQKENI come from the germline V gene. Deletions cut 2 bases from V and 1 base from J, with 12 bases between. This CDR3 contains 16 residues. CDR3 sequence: CASSPSRVDSNQPQHF. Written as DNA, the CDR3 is TGTGCCAGCTCACCATCTAGGGTTGACAGCAATCAGCCCCAGCATTTT.

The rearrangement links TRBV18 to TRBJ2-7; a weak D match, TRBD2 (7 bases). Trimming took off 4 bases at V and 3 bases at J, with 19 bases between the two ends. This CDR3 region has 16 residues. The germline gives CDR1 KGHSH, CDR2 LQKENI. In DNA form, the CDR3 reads TGTGCCAGCTCACACCCCTCGGTGGGAGGGGGCTACGAGCAGTACTTC. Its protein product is CASSHPSVGGGYEQYF.

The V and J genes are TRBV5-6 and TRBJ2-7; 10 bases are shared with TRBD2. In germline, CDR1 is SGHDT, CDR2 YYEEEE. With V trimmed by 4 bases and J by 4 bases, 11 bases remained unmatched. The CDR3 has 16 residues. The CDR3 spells CASSRRASGSKYEQYF. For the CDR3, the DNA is TGTGCCAGCAGCAGAAGGGCTAGCGGGAGTAAGTACGAGCAGTACTTC.

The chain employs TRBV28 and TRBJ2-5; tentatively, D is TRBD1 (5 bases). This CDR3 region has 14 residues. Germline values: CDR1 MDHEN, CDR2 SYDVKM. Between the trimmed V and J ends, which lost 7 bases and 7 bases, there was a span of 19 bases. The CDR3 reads CASTPPRETGTQYF. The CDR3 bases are TGTGCCAGCACCCCCCCCAGGGAAACAGGGACCCAGTACTTC.

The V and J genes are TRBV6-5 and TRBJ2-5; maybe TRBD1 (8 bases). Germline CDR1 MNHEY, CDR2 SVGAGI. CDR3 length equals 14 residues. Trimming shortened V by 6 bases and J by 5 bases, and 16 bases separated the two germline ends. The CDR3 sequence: CASSQDREGETQYF. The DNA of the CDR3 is TGTGCCAGCAGCCAGGACAGGGAGGGGGAGACCCAGTACTTC.